This is a list of T cell receptor beta chains from one sample in a study of blood T cell dynamics during melanoma immunotherapy. Generated by immunoSEQ multiplex PCR, the TCRdb table keeps only in-frame clones and is missing some. The sample shows about 9,000 clones, about 85% of them seen only once. Here the sequenced sample was blood, taken from a patient treated with checkpoint blockade. The receptors come from a human donor with melanoma. CDR3s include the opening cysteine and the closing phenylalanine or tryptophan. Some rows mark clone size as missing; the rest say once, few, many or name a class of expanded clone.

-	TRBJ2-5	TRBV9	CASSVEGGWETQYF
few	TRBJ1-2	TRBV7-2	CASSGSGQGDGYTF
-	TRBJ1-2	TRBV15	CATSRELAGPGYTF
-	TRBJ2-2	TRBV27	CASSSQGVRGTGELFF
-	TRBJ2-2	TRBV9	CASSVEGPTGINTGELFF
-	TRBJ2-6	TRBV5-6	CASSPVALRSSGANVLTF
-	TRBJ1-3	TRBV6-6	CASSYGQGSGNTIYF
few	TRBJ1-2	TRBV9	CASSVLSGGDGYTF
-	TRBJ1-2	TRBV4-3	CASSQDHKGNYGYTF
-	TRBJ1-4	TRBV13	CASSPDGREKLFF
-	TRBJ2-7	TRBV19	CASSIKGLDYEQYF
-	TRBJ1-6	TRBV7-8	CASQKQVYNSPLHF
-	TRBJ1-1	TRBV6-1	CASVKRMNTEAFF
-	TRBJ2-5	TRBV14	CASSQPISTETEDQETQYF
-	TRBJ2-1	TRBV7-2	CASSLAAGGLNEQFF
few	TRBJ2-7	TRBV2	CASSEWTARYEQYF
-	TRBJ1-3	TRBV10-3	CAISEPSQRSGNTIYF
-	TRBJ1-1	TRBV5-1	CASGGKADTEAFF
-	TRBJ2-7	TRBV27	CASSLYGPPFAEQYF
-	TRBJ2-5	TRBV19	CASSQGLLQETQYF
-	TRBJ1-6	TRBV9	CASSFSAQGDSPLHF
-	TRBJ2-2	TRBV30	CAWRKQNTGELFF
-	TRBJ1-4	TRBV12-5	CASGPIGGDLDNEKLFF
-	TRBJ2-7	TRBV6-6	CASRWTGPPDEQYF
-	TRBJ2-1	TRBV7-9	CASSSTAPGDNEQFF
-	TRBJ1-2	TRBV5-1	CASSLDGQGNPGYTF
-	TRBJ2-7	TRBV15	CATSLSNRRPYEQYF
once	TRBJ2-3	TRBV19	CASSIADTQYF
-	TRBJ2-5	TRBV25-1	CASSEGFRTGGYQETQYF
once	TRBJ1-1	TRBV5-4	CASSRQTGRTEAFF
-	TRBJ1-2	TRBV11-2	CASSLAGLNYGYTF
-	TRBJ1-5	TRBV4-2	CASSQDPKGDYFNQPQHF